The 7 T cell receptor beta chains below come from one sample, sequenced in a study of blood T cell repertoires in COVID-19. Produced via immunoSEQ multiplex PCR; TCRdb's table is partial and in-frame only. Among about 200,000 clones listed, about 86% were seen once. Sequences were obtained from PBMCs or T cells enriched from blood (not recorded which). The source is a man between 40 and 49 years old who had recovered from COVID-19.

This chain links TRBV14 with TRBJ1-2, with 12 bases identical to TRBD1. The CDR3 sequence is 16 residues long. Per the germline V gene, CDR1 is SGHDN and CDR2 is FVKESK. The ends lost 2 bases at V and 3 bases at J; junction bases unmatched: 4. Here the CDR3 DNA reads TGTGCCAGCAGCCAACCCGGGACAGGGGGCGACTATGGCTACACCTTC. Translation gives CASSQPGTGGDYGYTF.

V gene TRBV5-1 combines with J gene TRBJ1-1; D possibly corresponds to TRBD1 (6 bases). V lost 8 bases and J 1 base, leaving 15 bases between the germline ends. The CDR3 totals 14 residues. Germline V lookup: CDR1 SGHRS, CDR2 YFSETQ. The CDR3 sequence: CASRVMTGNTEAFF. CDR3 DNA: TGCGCCAGTAGAGTTATGACAGGGAACACTGAAGCTTTCTTT. Drawing the rest from reference TRBV5-1 and TRBJ1-1, the complete variable domain is KAGVTQTPRYLIKTRGQQVTLSCSPISGHRSVSWYQQTPGQGLQFLFEYFSETQRNKGNFPGRFSGRQFSNSRSEMNVSTLELGDSALYLCASRVMTGNTEAFFGQGTRLTVV.

The chain joins TRBV5-1 to TRBJ2-4; 8 bases fit TRBD2. Germline lookup yields CDR1 SGHRS and CDR2 YFSETQ. V trimming: 4 bases; J trimming: 0 bases; junction bases outside the gene matches: 6. This CDR3 contains 16 residues. DNA for the CDR3: TGCGCCAGCAGCCCCGGACTAGCTCTAGCCAAAAACATTCAGTACTTC. This encodes CASSPGLALAKNIQYF.

The V gene is TRBV4-2, the J gene TRBJ2-3; the D gene is possibly TRBD2 (5 bases). Trimming left V 3 bases short and J 0 bases short, with 10 bases between. The CDR3 runs 15 residues. CDR1 and CDR2 from the germline V gene are LGHNA and YNFKEQ. Written as DNA, the CDR3 is TGTGCCAGCAGCCAGCTTAGCGTTAGCACAGATACGCAGTATTTT. It is translated as CASSQLSVSTDTQYF.

The chain joins TRBV5-1 to TRBJ2-3, with unresolved D. Germline V gene lookup returns CDR1 SGHRS and CDR2 YFSETQ. Trimming removed 4 bases at V and 0 bases at J, with 12 bases between. The CDR3 extends over 15 amino acids. CDR3 coding DNA: TGCGCCAGCAGCGATGGAGCGCCTAGCACAGATACGCAGTATTTT. Translation: CASSDGAPSTDTQYF.

This clone was picked up a small number of times. This rearrangement joins TRBV4-2 to TRBJ2-6, with D unclear. Deletions cut 0 bases from V and 4 bases from J, with 4 bases between. Germline V CDR1 and CDR2: LGHNA, YNFKEQ. The CDR3 runs 14 residues. The CDR3 region has the DNA TGTGCCAGCAGCCAAGAGTCGGGGGCCAACGTCCTGACTTTC. Protein: CASSQESGANVLTF.

Here the CDR3 reads CASTSQETQYF. As DNA, the CDR3 is TGTGCCAGCACCTCCCAAGAGACCCAGTACTTC. J is TRBJ2-5 and V is TRBV28; D is ambiguous. The ends were cut back, 7 bases at V and 1 base at J, with 4 bases in the middle. This CDR3 region has 11 residues. Germline V gene lookup returns CDR1 MDHEN and CDR2 SYDVKM.